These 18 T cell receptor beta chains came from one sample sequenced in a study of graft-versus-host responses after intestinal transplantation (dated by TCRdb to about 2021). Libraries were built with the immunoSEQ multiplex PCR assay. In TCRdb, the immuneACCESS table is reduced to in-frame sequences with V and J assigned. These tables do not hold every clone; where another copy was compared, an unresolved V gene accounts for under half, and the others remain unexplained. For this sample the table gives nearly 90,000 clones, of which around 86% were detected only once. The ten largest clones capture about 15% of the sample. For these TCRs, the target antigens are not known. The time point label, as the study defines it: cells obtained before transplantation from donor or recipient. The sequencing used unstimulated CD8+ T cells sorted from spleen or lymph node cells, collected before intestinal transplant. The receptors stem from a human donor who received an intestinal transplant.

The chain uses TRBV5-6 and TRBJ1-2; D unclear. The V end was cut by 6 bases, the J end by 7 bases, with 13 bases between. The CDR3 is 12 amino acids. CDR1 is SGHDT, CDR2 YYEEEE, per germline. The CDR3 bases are TGTGCCAGCACCTTATCCGGTAGTGGCTACACCTTC. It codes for CASTLSGSGYTF.

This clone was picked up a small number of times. The DNA of the CDR3 is TGCGCCAGCCGCGGGGGGGGGCAGGGGACGGGCTACACCTTC. This translates into CASRGGGQGTGYTF. V usage is TRBV4-1 and J usage is TRBJ1-2, with a weak D call TRBD1 (6 bases). Germline CDR1 reads MGHRA; CDR2 reads YSYEKL. The length of the CDR3 is 14 residues. The V end was cut by 8 bases, the J end by 8 bases, with 21 bases between.

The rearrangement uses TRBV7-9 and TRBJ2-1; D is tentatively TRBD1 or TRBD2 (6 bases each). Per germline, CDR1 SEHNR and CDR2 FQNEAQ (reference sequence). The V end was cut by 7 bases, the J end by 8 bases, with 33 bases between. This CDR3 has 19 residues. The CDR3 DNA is TGTGCCAGCACCCCCTGGGGCGGAACCGGGGGCGCCCCCGCCGATGAGCAGTTCTTC. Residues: CASTPWGGTGGAPADEQFF.

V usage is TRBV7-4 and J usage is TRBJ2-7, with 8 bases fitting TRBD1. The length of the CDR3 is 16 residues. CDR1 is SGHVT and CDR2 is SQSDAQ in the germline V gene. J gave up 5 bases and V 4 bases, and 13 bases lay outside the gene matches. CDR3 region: CASSSEQRTGSHEQYF. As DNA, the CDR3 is TGTGCCAGCAGCTCTGAACAACGGACAGGGAGCCACGAGCAGTACTTC.

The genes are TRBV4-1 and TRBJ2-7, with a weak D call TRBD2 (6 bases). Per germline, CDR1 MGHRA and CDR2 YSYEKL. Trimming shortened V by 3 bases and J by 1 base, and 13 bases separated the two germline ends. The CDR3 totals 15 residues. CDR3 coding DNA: TGCGCCAGCAGCCAGGTGGGCGGGGCATCCTACGAGCAGTACTTC. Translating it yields CASSQVGGASYEQYF.

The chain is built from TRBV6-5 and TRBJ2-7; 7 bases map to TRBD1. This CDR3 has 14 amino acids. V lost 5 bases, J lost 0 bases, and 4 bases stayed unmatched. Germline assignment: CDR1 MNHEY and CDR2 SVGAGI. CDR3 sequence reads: CASSPRGISYEQYF. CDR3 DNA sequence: TGTGCCAGCAGTCCCAGGGGGATCTCCTACGAGCAGTACTTC.

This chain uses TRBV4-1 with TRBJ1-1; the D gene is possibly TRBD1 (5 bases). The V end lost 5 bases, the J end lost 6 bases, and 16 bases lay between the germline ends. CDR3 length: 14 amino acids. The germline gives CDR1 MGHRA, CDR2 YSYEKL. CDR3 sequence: CASSDHLGVPEAFF. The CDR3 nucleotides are TGCGCCAGCAGCGACCACCTGGGGGTCCCTGAAGCTTTCTTT.

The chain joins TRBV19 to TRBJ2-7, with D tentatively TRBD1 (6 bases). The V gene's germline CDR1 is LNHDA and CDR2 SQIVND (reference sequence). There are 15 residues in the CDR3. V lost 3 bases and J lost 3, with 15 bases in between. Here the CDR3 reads CASSIFRGFRYEQYF. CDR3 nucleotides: TGTGCCAGTAGTATCTTCAGGGGTTTCCGCTACGAGCAGTACTTC.

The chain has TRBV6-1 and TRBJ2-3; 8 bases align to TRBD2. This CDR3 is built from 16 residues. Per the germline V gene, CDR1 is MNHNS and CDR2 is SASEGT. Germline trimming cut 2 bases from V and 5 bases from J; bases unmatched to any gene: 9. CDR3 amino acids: CASSEMTAGGLDTQYF. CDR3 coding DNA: TGTGCCAGCAGTGAAATGACGGCGGGAGGTTTAGATACGCAGTATTTT.

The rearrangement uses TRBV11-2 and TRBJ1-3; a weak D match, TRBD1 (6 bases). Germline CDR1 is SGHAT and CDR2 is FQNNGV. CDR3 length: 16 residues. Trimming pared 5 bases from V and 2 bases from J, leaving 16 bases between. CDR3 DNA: TGTGCCAGCAGCAGGAGGGCAAGGGGGGCTGGAAACACCATATATTTT. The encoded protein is CASSRRARGAGNTIYF.

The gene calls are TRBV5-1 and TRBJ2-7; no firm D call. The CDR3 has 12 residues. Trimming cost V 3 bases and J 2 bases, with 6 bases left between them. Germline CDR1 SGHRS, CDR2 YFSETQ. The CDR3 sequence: CASSSLPYEQYF. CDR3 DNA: TGCGCCAGCAGCTCTCTTCCCTACGAGCAGTACTTC. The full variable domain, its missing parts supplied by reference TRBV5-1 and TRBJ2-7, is KAGVTQTPRYLIKTRGQQVTLSCSPISGHRSVSWYQQTPGQGLQFLFEYFSETQRNKGNFPGRFSGRQFSNSRSEMNVSTLELGDSALYLCASSSLPYEQYFGPGTRLTVT.

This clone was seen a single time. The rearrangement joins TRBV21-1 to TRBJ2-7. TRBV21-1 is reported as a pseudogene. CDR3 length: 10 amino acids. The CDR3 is CASSPYEQYF. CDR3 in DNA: TGTGCCAGCAGCCCCTACGAGCAGTACTTC.

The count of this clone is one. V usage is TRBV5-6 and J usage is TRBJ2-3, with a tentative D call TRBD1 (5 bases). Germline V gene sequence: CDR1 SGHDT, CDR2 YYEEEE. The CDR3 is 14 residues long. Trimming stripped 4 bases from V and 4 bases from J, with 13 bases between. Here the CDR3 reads CASSPVGAADTQYF. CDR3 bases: TGTGCCAGCAGCCCCGTTGGGGCGGCAGATACGCAGTATTTT.

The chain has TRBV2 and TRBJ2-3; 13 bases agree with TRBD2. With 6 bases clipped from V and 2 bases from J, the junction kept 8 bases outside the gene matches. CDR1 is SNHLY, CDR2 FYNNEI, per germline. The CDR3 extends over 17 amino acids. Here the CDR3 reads CASSRLAGGSPTDTQYF. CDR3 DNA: TGTGCCAGCAGCAGACTAGCGGGGGGATCCCCCACAGATACGCAGTATTTT. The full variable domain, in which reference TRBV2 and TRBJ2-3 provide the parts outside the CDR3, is EPEVTQTPSHQVTQMGQEVILRCVPISNHLYFYWYRQILGQKVEFLVSFYNNEISEKSEIFDDQFSVERPDGSNFTLKIRSTKLEDSAMYFCASSRLAGGSPTDTQYFGPGTRLTVL.

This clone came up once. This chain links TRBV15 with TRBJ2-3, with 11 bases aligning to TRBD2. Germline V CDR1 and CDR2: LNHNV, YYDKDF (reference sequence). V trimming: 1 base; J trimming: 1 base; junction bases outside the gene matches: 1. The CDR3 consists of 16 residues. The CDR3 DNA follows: TGTGCCACCAGCAGAGTACTAGCGGGGGGCACAGATACGCAGTATTTT. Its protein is CATSRVLAGGTDTQYF.

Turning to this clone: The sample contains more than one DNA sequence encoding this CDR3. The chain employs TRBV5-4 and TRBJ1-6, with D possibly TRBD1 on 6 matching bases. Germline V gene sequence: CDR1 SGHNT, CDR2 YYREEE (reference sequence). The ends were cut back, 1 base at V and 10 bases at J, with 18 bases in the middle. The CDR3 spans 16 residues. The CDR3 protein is CASSLRGQGYASPLHF. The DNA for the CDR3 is TGTGCCAGCAGCTTGAGAGGGCAGGGGTACGCCTCACCCCTCCACTTT.

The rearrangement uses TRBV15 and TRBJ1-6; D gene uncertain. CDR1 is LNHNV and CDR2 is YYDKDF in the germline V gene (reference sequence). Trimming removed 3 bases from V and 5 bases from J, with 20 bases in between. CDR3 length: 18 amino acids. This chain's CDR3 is CATSRGGMVGSDNSPLHF. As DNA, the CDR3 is TGTGCCACCAGCAGGGGCGGCATGGTCGGGAGCGATAATTCACCCCTCCACTTT.

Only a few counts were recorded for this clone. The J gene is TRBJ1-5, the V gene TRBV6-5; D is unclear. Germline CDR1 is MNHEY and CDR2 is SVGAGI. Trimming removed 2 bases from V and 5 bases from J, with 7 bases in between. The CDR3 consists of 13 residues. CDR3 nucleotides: TGTGCCAGCAGTTACGGCGAGGATCAGCCCCAGCATTTT. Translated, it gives CASSYGEDQPQHF.